These T cell receptor beta chains were read from a single sample in a study of CD8+ T cells in alopecia areata. Using immunoSEQ multiplex PCR, the repertoire was profiled, and TCRdb retains in-frame clones only, with some absent. The repertoire includes over 150,000 clones, about three fifths of them detected once, and less than 4% sits in the top ten. Sequencing used CD4+ T cells sorted from blood, obtained at week 4, from a patient treated with tofacitinib. Every receptor here comes from a human donor with alopecia areata. Each CDR3 is given with its conserved first and last residue. Fields, in order: J gene, D gene, clone size, V gene, CDR3 DNA, CDR3 protein. D genes are given only for firm matches. Not every row has a clone size; where given, it reads once, few, many or a size class.

j_call: TRBJ2-5
d_call: TRBD2
clone_size: NA
v_call: TRBV27
cdr3_nt: TGTGCCAGCAGGAGCCGGGGGGGATGGGAGACCCAGTACTTC
cdr3_aa: CASRSRGGWETQYF

j_call: TRBJ1-2
d_call: NA
clone_size: NA
v_call: TRBV6-1
cdr3_nt: TGTGCCAGCCTTCGAGGGGTACGGAACTACACCTTC
cdr3_aa: CASLRGVRNYTF

j_call: TRBJ1-2
d_call: NA
clone_size: few
v_call: TRBV6-6
cdr3_nt: TGTGCCAGCAGTTACTCGGGGGGGTCTGGCTACACCTTC
cdr3_aa: CASSYSGGSGYTF

j_call: TRBJ2-2
d_call: TRBD1
clone_size: NA
v_call: TRBV29-1
cdr3_nt: TGCAGCGTTGACCCCGACAGGGGTGGCGGGGAGCTGTTTTTT
cdr3_aa: CSVDPDRGGGELFF

j_call: TRBJ2-2
d_call: NA
clone_size: NA
v_call: TRBV7-7
cdr3_nt: TGTGCTAGCAGCTTAGGTCAGATCACCGGGGAGCTGTTTTTT
cdr3_aa: CASSLGQITGELFF

j_call: TRBJ1-6
d_call: NA
clone_size: few
v_call: TRBV28
cdr3_nt: TGTGCCAGCAGTTTGGGGGACTATAATTCACCCCTCCACTTT
cdr3_aa: CASSLGDYNSPLHF

j_call: TRBJ2-5
d_call: NA
clone_size: NA
v_call: TRBV6-5
cdr3_nt: TGTGCCAGCAGAGGCTCGTCAAGGACCCAGTACTTC
cdr3_aa: CASRGSSRTQYF

j_call: TRBJ1-1
d_call: NA
clone_size: NA
v_call: TRBV7-2
cdr3_nt: TGTGCCAGCAGCTTAAAGGAGGTTGCTTTCTTT
cdr3_aa: CASSLKEVAFF

j_call: TRBJ2-3
d_call: NA
clone_size: NA
v_call: TRBV29-1
cdr3_nt: TGCAGCTCACGAAGGAGGGGGGATACGCAGTATTTT
cdr3_aa: CSSRRRGDTQYF

j_call: TRBJ1-3
d_call: NA
clone_size: few
v_call: TRBV7-9
cdr3_nt: TGTGCCAGCAGCTTATCCGGGACAAGTGGAAACACCATATATTTT
cdr3_aa: CASSLSGTSGNTIYF

j_call: TRBJ2-2
d_call: TRBD1
clone_size: NA
v_call: TRBV29-1
cdr3_nt: TGCAGCGTTGAAGCCCTACCCGGGACAGGGGTCCCCGGGGAGCTGTTTTTT
cdr3_aa: CSVEALPGTGVPGELFF

j_call: TRBJ2-7
d_call: NA
clone_size: NA
v_call: TRBV2
cdr3_nt: TGTGCCAGCAGTCCAACCCAGGCTCGGGAGCAGTACTTC
cdr3_aa: CASSPTQAREQYF

j_call: TRBJ1-5
d_call: TRBD1
clone_size: few
v_call: TRBV5-1
cdr3_nt: TGCGCCAGCAGCTTGCAACAGGGGGACCAGCCCCAGCATTTT
cdr3_aa: CASSLQQGDQPQHF

j_call: TRBJ2-7
d_call: NA
clone_size: NA
v_call: TRBV2
cdr3_nt: TGTGCCAGCAGTGTACGGGCCGGGATTTCTAGCTACGAGCAGTACTTC
cdr3_aa: CASSVRAGISSYEQYF

j_call: TRBJ1-6
d_call: NA
clone_size: NA
v_call: TRBV30
cdr3_nt: TGTGCCTGGAGAGACGGGGACCCTTCACCCCTCCACTTT
cdr3_aa: CAWRDGDPSPLHF

j_call: TRBJ2-3
d_call: NA
clone_size: few
v_call: TRBV5-1
cdr3_nt: TGCGCCAGCAGCGGGACGAAGGGCACAGATACGCAGTATTTT
cdr3_aa: CASSGTKGTDTQYF

j_call: TRBJ1-2
d_call: TRBD1
clone_size: few
v_call: TRBV6-5
cdr3_nt: TGTGCCAGCAGTTTAGACAGGGATTACTATGGCTACACCTTC
cdr3_aa: CASSLDRDYYGYTF

j_call: TRBJ2-1
d_call: NA
clone_size: NA
v_call: TRBV30
cdr3_nt: TGTGCTTCCGAACGGGGGGCTAGCTCCTACAATGAGCAGTTCTTC
cdr3_aa: CASERGASSYNEQFF

j_call: TRBJ2-1
d_call: TRBD2
clone_size: NA
v_call: TRBV2
cdr3_nt: TGTGCCAGCAACTTACTAGCGGGGGGGCCGAATGAGCAGTTCTTC
cdr3_aa: CASNLLAGGPNEQFF

j_call: TRBJ2-3
d_call: NA
clone_size: NA
v_call: TRBV7-9
cdr3_nt: TGTGCCAGCAGTCCAAGAACAGATACGCAGTATTTT
cdr3_aa: CASSPRTDTQYF

j_call: TRBJ2-3
d_call: TRBD2
clone_size: NA
v_call: TRBV5-1
cdr3_nt: TGCGCCAGTTCTAGCGGATCCACAGATACGCAGTATTTT
cdr3_aa: CASSSGSTDTQYF

j_call: TRBJ2-1
d_call: TRBD2
clone_size: few
v_call: TRBV7-9
cdr3_nt: TGTGCCAGCAGCAGCGGGACTGCCTCCTACAATGAGCAGTTCTTC
cdr3_aa: CASSSGTASYNEQFF

j_call: TRBJ1-6
d_call: NA
clone_size: NA
v_call: TRBV7-2
cdr3_nt: TGTGCCAGCAGCTTAACCACCGGAGGGGCCCTCCACTTT
cdr3_aa: CASSLTTGGALHF

j_call: TRBJ1-2
d_call: TRBD1
clone_size: few
v_call: TRBV4-2
cdr3_nt: TGTGCCAGCAGCCAAGGCGGGACAGGGGTTGGGTATGGCTACACCTTC
cdr3_aa: CASSQGGTGVGYGYTF

j_call: TRBJ2-3
d_call: NA
clone_size: NA
v_call: TRBV30
cdr3_nt: TGTGCCTGGAGTGCGGGACGAACCACAGATACGCAGTATTTT
cdr3_aa: CAWSAGRTTDTQYF

j_call: TRBJ1-6
d_call: TRBD1
clone_size: few
v_call: TRBV18
cdr3_nt: TGTGCCAGCTCACGCCAGGGGGCTGGTGATTCACCCCTCCACTTT
cdr3_aa: CASSRQGAGDSPLHF

j_call: TRBJ2-4
d_call: NA
clone_size: few
v_call: TRBV19
cdr3_nt: TGTGCCAGTAGTATAGTTAGCCAGGGGCTAGCCAAAAACATTCAGTACTTC
cdr3_aa: CASSIVSQGLAKNIQYF

j_call: TRBJ1-1
d_call: TRBD1
clone_size: NA
v_call: TRBV29-1
cdr3_nt: TGCAGCGTGGAAGGACAGGGGGTGACTGAAGCTTTCTTT
cdr3_aa: CSVEGQGVTEAFF

j_call: TRBJ1-4
d_call: NA
clone_size: few
v_call: TRBV6-5
cdr3_nt: TGTGCCAGCAGTTACGACAGGAATGAAAAACTGTTTTTT
cdr3_aa: CASSYDRNEKLFF

j_call: TRBJ2-5
d_call: NA
clone_size: NA
v_call: TRBV4-2
cdr3_nt: TGTGCCAGCAGCCAAGATCCCGGCCTTGGGGAGACCCAGTACTTC
cdr3_aa: CASSQDPGLGETQYF

j_call: TRBJ2-3
d_call: TRBD1
clone_size: NA
v_call: TRBV2
cdr3_nt: TGTGCCAGCCCCCCTGGAGAGTCCCGCAGGGGGTTGCTCACAGATACGCAGTATTTT
cdr3_aa: CASPPGESRRGLLTDTQYF

j_call: TRBJ2-2
d_call: NA
clone_size: NA
v_call: TRBV5-1
cdr3_nt: TGCGCCAGCAGCTTAAGGGAACCCACCGGGGAGCTGTTTTTT
cdr3_aa: CASSLREPTGELFF

j_call: TRBJ1-2
d_call: NA
clone_size: NA
v_call: TRBV30
cdr3_nt: TGTGCCTGGAGTGTACCACCAGCAAACTATGGCTACACCTTC
cdr3_aa: CAWSVPPANYGYTF

j_call: TRBJ2-1
d_call: NA
clone_size: NA
v_call: TRBV15
cdr3_nt: TGTGCCACCAGCAGATCCAGGGATGAGCAGTTCTTC
cdr3_aa: CATSRSRDEQFF

j_call: TRBJ2-6
d_call: TRBD1
clone_size: few
v_call: TRBV5-4
cdr3_nt: TGTGCCAGCAGCCAGCCGGGACAGGGGTATACTGGGGCCAACGTCCTGACTTTC
cdr3_aa: CASSQPGQGYTGANVLTF

j_call: TRBJ2-2
d_call: TRBD2
clone_size: NA
v_call: TRBV29-1
cdr3_nt: TGCAGCGTACTAGCGGAGAACACCGGGGAGCTGTTTTTT
cdr3_aa: CSVLAENTGELFF

j_call: TRBJ2-1
d_call: TRBD2
clone_size: NA
v_call: TRBV30
cdr3_nt: TGTGCCTGGAGTTCGACTAGCGGGGGGTCTTCCTACAATGAGCAGTTCTTC
cdr3_aa: CAWSSTSGGSSYNEQFF

j_call: TRBJ1-1
d_call: NA
clone_size: few
v_call: TRBV19
cdr3_nt: TGTGCCAGTAGTATTGGAGGGGGAGGCACTGAAGCTTTCTTT
cdr3_aa: CASSIGGGGTEAFF

j_call: TRBJ2-5
d_call: NA
clone_size: NA
v_call: TRBV4-3
cdr3_nt: TGCGCCAGCAGCCAAGACTCGGGACGGGCAGAGACCCAGTACTTC
cdr3_aa: CASSQDSGRAETQYF

j_call: TRBJ2-1
d_call: NA
clone_size: few
v_call: TRBV10-3
cdr3_nt: TGTGCCATCAGTGAGTCTCATCCCGGGTTTCCACTGTTCTTC
cdr3_aa: CAISESHPGFPLFF

j_call: TRBJ2-6
d_call: NA
clone_size: NA
v_call: TRBV6-5
cdr3_nt: TGTGCCAGCACTGGGGCCAACGTCCTGACTTTC
cdr3_aa: CASTGANVLTF

j_call: TRBJ2-1
d_call: TRBD1
clone_size: NA
v_call: TRBV30
cdr3_nt: TGTGCCGGAGGACAGGACACCTACAATGAGCAGTTCTTC
cdr3_aa: CAGGQDTYNEQFF

j_call: TRBJ1-1
d_call: NA
clone_size: NA
v_call: TRBV14
cdr3_nt: TGTGCCAGCAGCATACAGGTAGGATTGACTGAAGCTTTCTTT
cdr3_aa: CASSIQVGLTEAFF

j_call: TRBJ2-3
d_call: TRBD1
clone_size: NA
v_call: TRBV9
cdr3_nt: TGTGCCAGCAGCGTAGGGTTAAGAACAGGGGGCAGGACAGATACGCAGTATTTT
cdr3_aa: CASSVGLRTGGRTDTQYF

j_call: TRBJ2-5
d_call: TRBD1
clone_size: NA
v_call: TRBV19
cdr3_nt: TGTGCCAGTAGTATTGGGACAGGGGACGCCCAAGAGACCCAGTACTTC
cdr3_aa: CASSIGTGDAQETQYF